What follows is one T cell receptor (beta chain) and its context. As yet, its antigen is unknown. The germline V gene encodes CDR1 SGHTA and CDR2 FQGNSA. The CDR3 length is 14 residues. The V gene end was trimmed by 4 bases and the J gene end by 5 bases; junction bases not matched to a gene: 5. Nominal health characterized the donors when sampled, though unrecorded immune exposures were likely. The source of the sample is a study of cytomegalovirus exposure and HLA in healthy donors. Study-level findings and limits: Fewer N-insertions than the approximately 610-donor mean were reportedly shown by an Asian-associated ancestry cluster in a later analysis. Later analysis indicated greater clonal expansion among HLA-associated TCR beta chains than among equally common other chains.

The study ran its PCR with 60 Vbeta and 13 Jbeta primers. Clones were sequenced by immunoSEQ multiplex PCR, and TCRdb holds only the in-frame ones, with some missing. The sample comprises roughly 200,000 clones, more than 60% of which are singletons, and 2.7% rests with the top ten. Sequencing used PBMCs. The chain links TRBV7-2 to TRBJ2-3; 8 bases line up with TRBD2. This clonotype was sampled from a woman aged 55-70 years in good health and CMV-seropositive. Here the CDR3 reads CASSSGGAGDTQYF. The CDR3 nucleotides are TGTGCCAGCAGCTCCGGGGGGGCCGGAGATACGCAGTATTTT.